These T cell receptor beta chains were read from a single sample in a study of OX40 agonist ivuxolimab in advanced cancers. The table came from immunoSEQ multiplex PCR; TCRdb's copy has only in-frame clones and leaves some out. The repertoire includes fewer than 35,000 clones, around 90% of them detected once, and around 39% sits in the top ten. The input for sequencing was CD4+ or CD8+ T cells sorted from blood, taken in a trial of the OX40 agonist ivuxolimab. The receptors originated from an adult with an advanced solid tumor such as melanoma, head and neck, liver or kidney cancer. Each CDR3 is given with its conserved first and last residue. Each record gives: V gene, J gene, CDR3 protein.

>TRBV4-2|TRBJ2-3
CASSQALGSADTQYF
>TRBV5-1|TRBJ2-2
CASSLAGETNTGELFF
>TRBV10-1|TRBJ2-7
CASSSGSRYEQYF
>TRBV4-1|TRBJ2-1
CASSQEGNEQFF
>TRBV19|TRBJ1-2
CASRYNYGYTF
>TRBV4-1|TRBJ2-1
CASSRGASVSSYNEQFF
>TRBV12-5|TRBJ2-7
CASGLSGGGYEQYF
>TRBV19|TRBJ1-1
CASIPTGTDTEAFF
>TRBV7-2|TRBJ2-5
CASSSIGTGPQETQYF
>TRBV10-3|TRBJ1-2
CAISDPEGLGYTF
>TRBV27|TRBJ2-1
CASSLSAGISYNEQFF
>TRBV27|TRBJ2-3
CASRARGGTDTQYF
>TRBV19|TRBJ1-5
CASSPQGLGYQPQHF
>TRBV6-1|TRBJ2-7
CASSVAGTQGYEQYF
>TRBV4-1|TRBJ1-3
CASSQDRGLGNTIYF
>TRBV7-9|TRBJ2-5
CASSLPQTGDQETQYF
>TRBV5-1|TRBJ1-2
CASSIAGTDIYGYTF
>TRBV28|TRBJ2-7
CASSQRGLFRTGGLNEQYF
>TRBV11-2|TRBJ2-3
CASSPTGRGTDTQYF
>TRBV13|TRBJ1-2
CASSSRTGNYGYTF
>TRBV13|TRBJ2-7
CASSLVGQGPYEQYF
>TRBV6-5|TRBJ2-7
CASSPGPFFYEQYF
>TRBV27|TRBJ2-2
CASSPVIRGTGELFF
>TRBV5-6|TRBJ2-3
CASSLVEGPITDTQYF
>TRBV7-2|TRBJ2-2
CASSFTPPNTGELFF
>TRBV6-5|TRBJ2-3
CASSYDTDTQYF
>TRBV27|TRBJ2-1
CASSLYLANNEQFF
>TRBV6-5|TRBJ2-3
CASGTSFTDTQYF
>TRBV13|TRBJ2-2
CASSTGTSGGELFF
>TRBV4-2|TRBJ2-7
CASSQDLAGDSYEQYF
>TRBV12-2|TRBJ1-1
CASRLDRGLGTEAFF
>TRBV5-4|TRBJ1-6
CASSHPGQGTYSPLHF
>TRBV27|TRBJ2-1
CASSSPVSPSNEQFF
>TRBV30|TRBJ2-7
CAWSVGPGAYEQYF
>TRBV5-5|TRBJ2-5
CASSLDGETQYF
>TRBV6-4|TRBJ1-2
CASSERGQSYGYTF
>TRBV29-1|TRBJ2-1
CSVDYREQFF
>TRBV9|TRBJ1-2
CASSASSAALNYGYTF
>TRBV30|TRBJ2-6
CAWDQSSGANVLTF
>TRBV5-6|TRBJ1-5
CASSLWGGSQPQHF
>TRBV4-1|TRBJ2-3
CASSQTLLGVGTDTQYF
>TRBV10-2|TRBJ2-1
CASSESINEQFF
>TRBV9|TRBJ1-2
CASSVFQGVDYGYTF
>TRBV5-1|NA
CASSLDQWRESSYEQYF
>TRBV27|TRBJ1-2
CASKTGGYGYTF